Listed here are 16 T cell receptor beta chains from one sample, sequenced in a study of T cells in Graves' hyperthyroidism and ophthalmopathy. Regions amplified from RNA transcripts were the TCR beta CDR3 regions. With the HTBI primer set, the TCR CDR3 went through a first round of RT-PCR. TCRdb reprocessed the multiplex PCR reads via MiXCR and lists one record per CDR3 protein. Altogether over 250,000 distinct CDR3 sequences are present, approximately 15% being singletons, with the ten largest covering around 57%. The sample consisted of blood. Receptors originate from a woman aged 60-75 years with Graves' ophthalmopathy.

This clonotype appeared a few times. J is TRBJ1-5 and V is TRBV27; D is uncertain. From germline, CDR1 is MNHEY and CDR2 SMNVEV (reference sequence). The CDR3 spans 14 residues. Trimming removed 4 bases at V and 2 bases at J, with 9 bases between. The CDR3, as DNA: TGTGCCAGCAGTTCCTCCCTGGGCAATCAGCCCCAGCATTTT. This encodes CASSSSLGNQPQHF.

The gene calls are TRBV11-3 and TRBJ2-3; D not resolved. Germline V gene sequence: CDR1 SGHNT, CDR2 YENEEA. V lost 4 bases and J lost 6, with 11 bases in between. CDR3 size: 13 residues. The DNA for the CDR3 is TGTGCCAGCAGCTCCCACAATGGTGATACGCAGTATTTT. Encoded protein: CASSSHNGDTQYF.

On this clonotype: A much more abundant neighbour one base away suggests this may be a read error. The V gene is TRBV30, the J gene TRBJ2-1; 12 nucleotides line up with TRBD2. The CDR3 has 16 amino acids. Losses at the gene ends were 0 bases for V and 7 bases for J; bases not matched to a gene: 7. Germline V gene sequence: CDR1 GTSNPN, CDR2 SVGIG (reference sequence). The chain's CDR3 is CAWSVQKLAGGNEQFF. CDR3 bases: TGTGCCTGGAGTGTACAGAAACTAGCGGGAGGTAATGAGCAGTTCTTC.

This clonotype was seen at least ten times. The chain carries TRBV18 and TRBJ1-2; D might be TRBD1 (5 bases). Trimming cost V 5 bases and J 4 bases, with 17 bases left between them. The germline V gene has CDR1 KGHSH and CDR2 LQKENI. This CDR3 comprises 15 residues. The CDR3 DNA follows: TGTGCCAGCTCAGAAGGGACGGCTGATCTCTATGGCTACACCTTC. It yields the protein CASSEGTADLYGYTF.

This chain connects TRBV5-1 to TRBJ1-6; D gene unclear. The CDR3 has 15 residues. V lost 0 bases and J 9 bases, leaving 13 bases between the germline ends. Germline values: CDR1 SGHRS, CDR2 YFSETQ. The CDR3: CASSLAGSGFSPLHF. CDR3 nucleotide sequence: TGCGCCAGCAGCTTGGCAGGCAGCGGGTTTTCACCCCTCCACTTT.

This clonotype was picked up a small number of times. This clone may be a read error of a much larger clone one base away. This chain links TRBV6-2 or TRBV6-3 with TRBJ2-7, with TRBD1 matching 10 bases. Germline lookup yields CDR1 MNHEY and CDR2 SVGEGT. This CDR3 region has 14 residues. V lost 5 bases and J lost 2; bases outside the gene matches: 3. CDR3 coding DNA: TGTGCCAGCAGTAGGGACAGGGGAACCTACGAGCAGTACTTC. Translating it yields CASSRDRGTYEQYF.

In DNA form, the CDR3 reads TGTGCCAGCAGCTTTTCGGGGGCCGGGCAGCCCCAGCATTTT. Protein product: CASSFSGAGQPQHF. V is TRBV7-9 and J is TRBJ1-5, with TRBD1 as a possible D gene (6 bases). Germline lookup yields CDR1 SEHNR and CDR2 FQNEAQ (reference sequence). The CDR3 is made up of 14 amino acids. Between the trimmed V and J ends, which lost 3 bases and 7 bases, there was a span of 13 bases.

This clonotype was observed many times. The CDR3 nucleotides read TGTGCCAGCAGTTTAGCAGAGTCAGATACGCAGTATTTT. It is translated as CASSLAESDTQYF. The rearrangement uses TRBV28 and TRBJ2-3; D unresolved. Deletions cut 2 bases from V and 4 bases from J, with 7 bases between. There are 13 residues in the CDR3. Germline loops: CDR1 MDHEN, CDR2 SYDVKM.

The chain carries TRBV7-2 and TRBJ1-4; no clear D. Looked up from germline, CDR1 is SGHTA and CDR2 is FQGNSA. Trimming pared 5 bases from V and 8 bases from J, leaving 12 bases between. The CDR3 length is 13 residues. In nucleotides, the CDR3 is TGTGCCAGCAGCACGGGCCCGCCGGAAAAACTGTTTTTT. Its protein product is CASSTGPPEKLFF.

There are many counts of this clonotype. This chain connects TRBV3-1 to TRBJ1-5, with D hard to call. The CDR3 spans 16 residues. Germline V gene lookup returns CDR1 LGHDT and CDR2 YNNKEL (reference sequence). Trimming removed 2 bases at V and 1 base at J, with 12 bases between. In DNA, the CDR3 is TGTGCCAGCAGCCAACAAGCGATGGGAAGCAATCAGCCCCAGCATTTT. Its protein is CASSQQAMGSNQPQHF.

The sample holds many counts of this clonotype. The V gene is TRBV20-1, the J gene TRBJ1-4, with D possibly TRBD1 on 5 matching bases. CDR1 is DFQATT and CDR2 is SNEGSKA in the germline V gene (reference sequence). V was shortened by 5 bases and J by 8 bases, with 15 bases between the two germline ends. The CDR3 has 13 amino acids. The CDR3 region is CSARTPMKEKLFF. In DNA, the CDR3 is TGCAGTGCTCGGACACCAATGAAGGAAAAACTGTTTTTT.

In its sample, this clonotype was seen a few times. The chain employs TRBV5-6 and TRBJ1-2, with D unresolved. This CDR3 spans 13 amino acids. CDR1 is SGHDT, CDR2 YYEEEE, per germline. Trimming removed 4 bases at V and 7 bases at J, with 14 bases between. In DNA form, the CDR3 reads TGTGCCAGCAGCCCAATCTCTTCTGGTGGCTACACCTTC. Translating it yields CASSPISSGGYTF.

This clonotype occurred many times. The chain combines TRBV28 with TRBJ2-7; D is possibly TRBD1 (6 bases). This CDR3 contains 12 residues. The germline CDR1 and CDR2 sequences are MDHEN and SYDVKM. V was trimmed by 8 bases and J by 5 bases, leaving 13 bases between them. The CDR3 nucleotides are TGTGCCAGCGTTGACAGGTCCGACGAGCAGTACTTC. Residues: CASVDRSDEQYF.

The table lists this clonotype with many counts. The CDR3 sequence is CSARPRTDRRTEAFF. The CDR3 DNA reads TGCAGTGCTAGGCCTCGGACAGATCGACGCACTGAAGCTTTCTTT. The V and J genes are TRBV20-1 and TRBJ1-1; D is perhaps TRBD1 (6 bases). Trimming took 3 bases from V and 4 from J, leaving 18 bases between them. The V gene's germline CDR1 is DFQATT and CDR2 SNEGSKA (reference sequence). The CDR3 runs to 15 residues.

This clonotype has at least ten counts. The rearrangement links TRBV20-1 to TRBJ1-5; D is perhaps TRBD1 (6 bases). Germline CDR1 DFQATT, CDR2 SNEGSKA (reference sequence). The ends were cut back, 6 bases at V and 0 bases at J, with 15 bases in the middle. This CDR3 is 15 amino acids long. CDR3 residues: CSARWGAHSNQPQHF. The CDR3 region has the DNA TGCAGTGCCAGGTGGGGGGCCCATAGCAATCAGCCCCAGCATTTT.

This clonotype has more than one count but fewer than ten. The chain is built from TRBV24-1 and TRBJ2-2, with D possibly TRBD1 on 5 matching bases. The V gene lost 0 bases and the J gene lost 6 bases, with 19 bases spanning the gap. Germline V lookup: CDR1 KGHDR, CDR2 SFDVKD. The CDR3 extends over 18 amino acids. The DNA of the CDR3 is TGTGCCACCAGTGATTTGAAGGGGTCCGGTGCTGTCTCCGGGGAGCTGTTTTTT. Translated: CATSDLKGSGAVSGELFF.